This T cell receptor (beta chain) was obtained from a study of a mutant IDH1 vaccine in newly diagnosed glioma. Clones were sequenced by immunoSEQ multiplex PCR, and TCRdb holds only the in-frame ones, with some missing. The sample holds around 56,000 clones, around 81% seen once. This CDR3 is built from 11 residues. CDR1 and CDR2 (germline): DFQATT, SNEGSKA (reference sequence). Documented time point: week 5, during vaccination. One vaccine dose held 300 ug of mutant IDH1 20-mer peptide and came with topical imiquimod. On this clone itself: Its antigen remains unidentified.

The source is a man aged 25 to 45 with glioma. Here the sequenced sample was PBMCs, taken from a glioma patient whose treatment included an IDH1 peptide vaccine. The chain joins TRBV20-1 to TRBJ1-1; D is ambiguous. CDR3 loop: CSWDINTEAFF. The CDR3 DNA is TGCAGCTGGGATATCAACACTGAAGCTTTCTTT.